Reported below is one T cell receptor beta chain. Its antigen remains unknown. This sample was taken from a study of T cell responses to AZD1222 COVID-19 vaccine. About the study: Some second doses came at about 4 weeks and others at about 12 weeks; these were pooled.

Regarding the study as a whole: White British ancestry dominated among donors, who included more females, and clonal diversity was possibly underestimated. In the spike-specific TCR repertoire, nearly half reportedly target unmutated variant regions. Among those given AZD1222, only six were seropositive at baseline.

This CDR3 region has 14 residues. Trimming pared 5 bases from V and 11 bases from J, leaving 18 bases between. The germline V gene has CDR1 SGHAT and CDR2 FQDESV (reference sequence). Generated by immunoSEQ multiplex PCR, the TCRdb table keeps only in-frame clones and is missing some. The sample lists more than 95,000 clones; roughly nine tenths were seen once. The specimen comprised peripheral blood, sampled on day 0 of AZD1222 vaccination. The V gene is TRBV11-1, the J gene TRBJ1-4; TRBD1 might be the D (5 bases). The sequence was obtained from an adult in good health. DNA of the CDR3: TGTGCCAGCAGCCCCCGATCCAGGGAGGATAAACTGTTTTTT. Protein: CASSPRSREDKLFF.